This entry lists 11 T cell receptor beta chains sequenced from one sample in a study of human thymus T cells (dated by TCRdb to about 2020). Library preparation was by the immunoSEQ multiplex PCR assay. TCRdb re-hosts the immuneACCESS table, in-frame sequences only. Its copies lack some clones; in the studies checked, an unresolved V gene accounts for under half of them, and the cause for the rest is not known. The table for this sample lists under 70,000 clones; roughly 94% of them were counted only once. Jointly, the top ten make up under 7% of the sample. Sequencing was carried out using blood. The receptors come from a boy under two years old with a congenital heart defect but otherwise immunologically healthy.

This clone has just a few counts. The chain recombines TRBV2 with TRBJ1-1, with 8 bases identical to TRBD1. The junction had 12 bases not matched to a gene; V was cut back by 8 bases and J by 10 bases. This CDR3 contains 13 residues. The germline gives CDR1 SNHLY, CDR2 FYNNEI. The chain's CDR3 is CASREGQEGLAFF. The CDR3 nucleotides read TGTGCCAGCCGAGAGGGACAGGAGGGATTAGCTTTCTTT.

The genes are TRBV28 and TRBJ2-5; TRBD1 matches at 8 bases. Per germline, CDR1 MDHEN and CDR2 SYDVKM. The CDR3 is made up of 14 amino acids. Trimming at V came to 5 bases and at J to 4 bases, leaving 6 bases not matched to a gene. The CDR3 sequence is CASSAGGALETQYF. The CDR3 nucleotides are TGTGCCAGCAGTGCAGGGGGCGCATTAGAGACCCAGTACTTC.

Only a few counts were recorded for this clone. The V gene is TRBV4-1, the J gene TRBJ1-1; D gene uncertain. The V gene lost 4 bases and the J gene lost 5 bases, with 14 bases spanning the gap. The germline gives CDR1 MGHRA, CDR2 YSYEKL. This CDR3 has 14 residues. The CDR3, as DNA: TGCGCCAGCAGCCGGCCACGAGAAGATACTGAAGCTTTCTTT. Translated: CASSRPREDTEAFF.

The chain is built from TRBV6-5 and TRBJ2-1; D not certain. The V gene lost 2 bases and the J gene lost 6 bases, with 2 bases spanning the gap. Looked up from germline, CDR1 is MNHEY and CDR2 is SVGAGI. The CDR3 is made up of 11 amino acids. The CDR3 protein is CASSYGNEQFF. CDR3 in DNA: TGTGCCAGCAGTTACGGCAATGAGCAGTTCTTC.

The chain couples TRBV11-2 to TRBJ2-3; D is uncertain. The germline V and J ends were trimmed by 3 bases and 3 bases, with 1 base remaining between them. Germline CDR1 reads SGHAT; CDR2 reads FQNNGV. This CDR3 spans 11 amino acids. CDR3 bases: TGTGCCAGCAGCTTTACAGATACGCAGTATTTT. This sequence encodes CASSFTDTQYF.

The gene calls are TRBV4-1 and TRBJ2-1, with D tentatively TRBD2 (5 bases). V was pared by 3 bases and J by 10 bases, with 10 bases between. The CDR3 length is 12 residues. Germline loops: CDR1 MGHRA, CDR2 YSYEKL. The CDR3 protein is CASSHTSNEQFF. Written as DNA, the CDR3 is TGCGCCAGCAGCCATACTAGTAACGAGCAGTTCTTC.

This sequence joins TRBV11-2 and TRBJ2-2; D may be TRBD1 (5 bases). There are 15 residues in the CDR3. Germline loops: CDR1 SGHAT, CDR2 FQNNGV. The V and J ends lost 8 bases and 0 bases respectively, with 13 bases between them. The CDR3 loop is CASAPREPNTGELFF. The CDR3, as DNA: TGTGCCAGCGCCCCCAGGGAACCGAACACCGGGGAGCTGTTTTTT.

This sequence joins TRBV13 and TRBJ2-7, with D possibly TRBD1 on 5 matching bases. CDR1 PRHDT and CDR2 FYEKMQ come from the germline V gene (reference sequence). The CDR3 has 16 residues. V lost 1 base, J lost 3 bases, and 16 bases lay in between. The CDR3 is CASSLASTVPIYEQYF. For the CDR3, the DNA is TGTGCCAGCAGCTTAGCCTCGACAGTTCCGATCTACGAGCAGTACTTC.

This sequence joins TRBV23-1 and TRBJ1-1; maybe TRBD1 (6 bases). TRBV23-1 is an ORF; its function is uncertain. This CDR3 has 14 amino acids. Trimming removed 6 bases from V and 11 bases from J, with 22 bases in between. The CDR3 region is CASSRTVIGQWAFF. Here the CDR3 DNA reads TGCGCCAGCAGCCGTACAGTCATCGGACAGTGGGCTTTCTTT.

In nucleotides, the CDR3 is TGTGCCAGCAGCTTAGGGCAGGGGCCCCTAGACTATGGCTACACCTTC. Protein product: CASSLGQGPLDYGYTF. The chain combines TRBV13 with TRBJ1-2, with D perhaps TRBD1 (6 bases). In germline, CDR1 is PRHDT, CDR2 FYEKMQ (reference sequence). The CDR3 length is 16 residues. With 0 bases removed from V and 3 bases from J, the gap between germline ends came to 14 bases.

In DNA form, the CDR3 reads TGTGCCAGCTCACCACCGTACAATGAGCAGTTCTTC. Its translation: CASSPPYNEQFF. The rearrangement uses TRBV18 and TRBJ2-1; D not certain. Per the germline V gene, CDR1 is KGHSH and CDR2 is LQKENI. Trimming took off 0 bases at V and 4 bases at J, with 1 base between the two ends. The CDR3 is 12 residues long.